The rows below give T cell receptor beta chains drawn from one sample of a study of T-cell memory formation after mild COVID-19. TCRdb re-derived calls from the 5' RACE reads in MiXCR, one entry per CDR3 protein. The sample carries 410,000 or so distinct CDR3 sequences, about 25% recorded once. Sequencing was performed on PBMCs or a T cell subset sorted from them (not recorded which). Receptor source: an adult woman who had mild COVID-19 (a few samples of this study predate the infection). Cell type and time point are not known. Each CDR3 is given with its conserved first and last residue. The order of the fields is V gene, clone size, D gene, J gene, CDR3 protein, CDR3 DNA. A D gene is named only where the DNA matches it firmly. Size tells how often a clone was seen (once, few, many) or the class of an expanded clone, and some rows leave it out.

>TRBV24-1|few|.|TRBJ2-1
CATSDSNGGLDEQFF
TGTGCCACCAGTGATTCTAACGGGGGGCTGGATGAGCAGTTCTTC
>TRBV6-5|few|.|TRBJ2-3
CASSNNRATDTQYF
TGTGCCAGCAGTAACAACAGGGCCACAGATACGCAGTATTTT
>TRBV7-6|few|.|TRBJ2-5
CASGQSQETQYF
TGTGCCAGCGGACAGAGCCAAGAGACCCAGTACTTC
>TRBV7-3|many|TRBD1|TRBJ1-1
CASSPGTGRTEAFF
TGTGCCAGCAGCCCCGGGACAGGGAGGACTGAAGCTTTCTTT
>TRBV20-1|once|TRBD2|TRBJ2-1
CSAVRLAGPGGDEQFF
TGCAGTGCTGTTCGACTAGCGGGGCCTGGGGGCGATGAGCAGTTCTTC
>TRBV12-3/TRBV12-4|.|TRBD2|TRBJ2-1
CASSLLGTSGDNEQFF
TGTGCCAGCAGTTTACTCGGGACTAGCGGGGACAATGAGCAGTTCTTC
>TRBV6-2/TRBV6-3|.|TRBD2|TRBJ2-1
CASRGGLAGVPLYNEQFF
TGTGCCAGCAGGGGTGGACTAGCGGGGGTACCCCTCTACAATGAGCAGTTCTTC
>TRBV15|few|TRBD2|TRBJ2-1
CATSRDWTSGGEQFF
TGTGCCACCAGCAGAGACTGGACTAGCGGCGGTGAGCAGTTCTTC
>TRBV15|.|.|TRBJ2-2
CATSRSQGLLNTGELFF
TGTGCCACCAGCAGGTCCCAGGGACTCCTTAACACCGGGGAGCTGTTTTTT
>TRBV6-2/TRBV6-3|.|.|TRBJ1-2
CASSRLPSGPNYGYTF
TGTGCCAGCAGCCGCCTCCCCAGTGGTCCTAACTATGGCTACACCTTC
>TRBV25-1|.|.|TRBJ2-5
CASSEGRGETQYF
TGTGCCAGCAGTGAAGGCAGGGGAGAGACCCAGTACTTC
>TRBV7-3|few|.|TRBJ1-1
CASSLRRETEAFF
TGTGCCAGCAGCTTACGCAGGGAGACTGAAGCTTTCTTT
>TRBV6-5|.|.|TRBJ1-1
CASSYARRTEAFF
TGTGCCAGCAGTTACGCCAGGCGCACTGAAGCTTTCTTT
>TRBV12-3/TRBV12-4|few|.|TRBJ1-1
CASTPRTWGQTEAFF
TGTGCCAGCACCCCCCGGACGTGGGGGCAGACTGAAGCTTTCTTT
>TRBV5-1|few|TRBD2|TRBJ2-1
CASSSPRLAGGEQFF
TGCGCCAGCAGCTCCCCCAGACTAGCGGGGGGTGAGCAGTTCTTC
>TRBV12-3/TRBV12-4|.|.|TRBJ2-3
CASSGTGFTDTQYF
TGTGCCAGCAGTGGAACAGGGTTCACAGATACGCAGTATTTT
>TRBV12-3/TRBV12-4|.|TRBD1|TRBJ1-6
CASSAGSGTGNSPLHF
TGTGCCAGCAGTGCAGGATCCGGGACAGGGAATTCACCCCTCCACTTT
>TRBV6-5|many|.|TRBJ2-3
CASRPQLASIGTDTQYF
TGTGCCAGCAGACCCCAACTAGCCTCGATTGGGACAGATACGCAGTATTTT
>TRBV3-1|.|TRBD2|TRBJ2-5
CASSQERGGQETQYF
TGTGCCAGCAGCCAAGAACGCGGGGGGCAAGAGACCCAGTACTTC
>TRBV5-1|few|.|TRBJ1-4
CASSLAGFPEDEKLFF
TGCGCCAGCAGCTTGGCCGGGTTTCCCGAGGATGAAAAACTGTTTTTT
>TRBV4-1|.|TRBD1|TRBJ2-4
CASSQVSGQGLGLAKNIQYF
TGCGCCAGCAGCCAAGTATCGGGACAGGGTCTTGGATTAGCCAAAAACATTCAGTACTTC
>TRBV4-2|.|TRBD2|TRBJ2-3
CASSQRGSGSSTDTQYF
TGTGCCAGCAGCCAACGTGGTAGCGGGAGTAGCACAGATACGCAGTATTTT
>TRBV7-9|once|TRBD2|TRBJ2-5
CASSLGGTSSQETQYF
TGTGCCAGCAGCTTGGGGGGGACTAGCAGCCAAGAGACCCAGTACTTC
>TRBV7-8|.|TRBD1|TRBJ1-1
CASSAKRTGYTEAFF
TGTGCCAGCAGCGCCAAACGGACAGGGTACACTGAAGCTTTCTTT
>TRBV12-3/TRBV12-4|few|.|TRBJ1-3
CASSSRTAGNTIYF
TGTGCCAGCAGTTCCCGGACGGCTGGAAACACCATATATTTT
>TRBV27|.|.|TRBJ2-5
CASSSGPPGTQYF
TGTGCCAGCAGTTCAGGGCCCCCGGGGACCCAGTACTTC
>TRBV7-9|.|.|TRBJ2-7
CASSIQQGKQYF
TGTGCCAGCAGCATACAGCAGGGGAAGCAGTACTTC
>TRBV7-9|.|TRBD1|TRBJ2-5
CASSYGLTGGKETQYF
TGTGCCAGCAGCTACGGACTAACAGGGGGCAAAGAGACCCAGTACTTC
>TRBV7-6|few|TRBD1|TRBJ2-6
CASSSPGTGGAYVLTF
TGTGCCAGCAGCTCACCTGGGACAGGGGGGGCCTACGTCCTGACTTTC
>TRBV7-9|few|TRBD1|TRBJ2-7
CASSSPTGVLQGRLYEQYF
TGTGCCAGCAGCTCCCCGACAGGGGTTCTACAAGGGAGGCTTTACGAGCAGTACTTC
>TRBV7-2|.|.|TRBJ2-7
CASSLGGAGPYEQYF
TGTGCCAGCAGCTTAGGAGGTGCGGGGCCCTACGAGCAGTACTTC
>TRBV5-5|few|TRBD2|TRBJ2-1
CASSLEVAGAPVNEQFF
TGTGCCAGCAGCTTGGAGGTAGCGGGAGCGCCAGTCAATGAGCAGTTCTTC
>TRBV2|.|.|TRBJ1-1
CASRDSEAFF
TGTGCCAGCAGGGACAGTGAAGCTTTCTTT
>TRBV7-9|few|TRBD1|TRBJ1-2
CASSLGDRGNGYTF
TGTGCCAGCAGCTTAGGGGACAGGGGGAATGGCTACACCTTC
>TRBV15|.|.|TRBJ2-2
CATSRDRDLGRGTGELFF
TGTGCCACCAGCAGAGACCGGGACCTCGGTCGCGGCACCGGGGAGCTGTTTTTT
>TRBV15|.|.|TRBJ1-1
CATSMGARRAEAFF
TGTGCCACCAGCATGGGAGCGCGGAGGGCTGAAGCTTTCTTT
>TRBV9|few|TRBD2|TRBJ2-1
CASSVGGRAPHEQFF
TGTGCCAGCAGCGTAGGAGGGAGGGCCCCCCATGAGCAGTTCTTC
>TRBV7-9|once|.|TRBJ1-2
CASSYRDGYTF
TGTGCCAGCAGTTACAGGGACGGCTACACCTTC
>TRBV2|.|.|TRBJ1-1
CASNADRSGWAFF
TGTGCCAGCAACGCTGACAGGTCGGGATGGGCTTTCTTT
>TRBV7-9|.|.|TRBJ1-1
CASSRRGPSMNTEAFF
TGTGCCAGCAGCCGTCGGGGGCCGTCGATGAACACTGAAGCTTTCTTT
>TRBV18|few|.|TRBJ2-1
CASSSPSRGIGNEQFF
TGTGCCAGCTCATCACCGAGCAGGGGAATAGGGAATGAGCAGTTCTTC
>TRBV3-1|.|.|TRBJ1-1
CASSQVVRDETEAFF
TGTGCCAGCAGCCAAGTTGTTAGGGATGAAACTGAAGCTTTCTTT
>TRBV5-5|few|TRBD1|TRBJ1-6
CASSSTGGESPLHF
TGTGCCAGCAGCTCGACAGGGGGCGAGTCACCCCTCCACTTT
>TRBV12-3/TRBV12-4|.|TRBD2|TRBJ2-1
CVSVSLAGGNEQFF
TGTGTCAGCGTTTCCCTAGCGGGAGGCAATGAGCAGTTCTTC
>TRBV2|.|.|TRBJ1-6
CASKGSSYNSPLHF
TGTGCCAGCAAGGGGAGTTCCTATAATTCACCCCTCCACTTT
>TRBV3-1|once|TRBD1|TRBJ2-7
CASSPTGRTGYEQYF
TGTGCCAGCAGCCCCACCGGCAGGACAGGCTACGAGCAGTACTTC
>TRBV20-1|.|.|TRBJ1-2
CSASLGPSSEGYGYTF
TGCAGTGCTAGTCTCGGGCCATCATCCGAGGGCTATGGCTACACCTTC
>TRBV20-1|.|.|TRBJ2-7
CSAKGGRGLGYEQYF
TGCAGTGCTAAGGGTGGCAGGGGTTTAGGATACGAGCAGTACTTC
>TRBV24-1|.|.|TRBJ1-1
CATRSGLDTEAFF
TGTGCCACCCGTAGCGGGCTGGACACTGAAGCTTTCTTT
>TRBV7-9|many|.|TRBJ2-3
CASALTSETTDTQYF
TGTGCCAGCGCCCTGACCAGCGAAACTACAGATACGCAGTATTTT
>TRBV5-1|.|.|TRBJ2-7
CASSMEGTSSYEQYF
TGCGCCAGCAGCATGGAGGGGACGAGCTCCTACGAGCAGTACTTC
>TRBV24-1|few|TRBD2|TRBJ2-1
CATSDGLAGGRNEQFF
TGTGCCACCAGTGACGGACTAGCGGGGGGTCGGAATGAGCAGTTCTTC
>TRBV12-3/TRBV12-4|.|.|TRBJ1-1
CASSGLGQEAFF
TGTGCCAGCAGCGGCCTCGGACAAGAAGCTTTCTTT
>TRBV4-1|.|.|TRBJ2-3
CASSVPISDTQYF
TGCGCCAGCAGCGTTCCTATCTCGGATACGCAGTATTTT
>TRBV7-8|.|TRBD2|TRBJ2-5
CASSLSTGGPGEF
TGTGCCAGCAGCCTTTCAACGGGGGGGCCCGGCGAATTC